These 13 T cell receptor beta chains share one sample of origin, sequenced in a study of blood T cell repertoires in COVID-19 (dated by TCRdb to the early 2020s). The method behind the library was the immunoSEQ multiplex PCR assay. The table was pulled from immuneACCESS by TCRdb, which kept in-frame rearrangements only. Such tables lose some clones; where checked, under half of the loss comes from unresolved V genes, and the rest has no known cause. This sample gives around 200,000 clones in total; roughly 84% of them show up just once. Together, the top ten hold roughly 2.6% of the sample. Sequences were obtained from peripheral blood. The receptors come from a human donor with acute or convalescent COVID-19. The donor label of this sample is uncertain.

V and J are TRBV27 and TRBJ1-6; no firm D call. The CDR3 has 14 residues. With 2 bases removed from V and 10 bases from J, the gap between germline ends came to 12 bases. The germline CDR1 and CDR2 sequences are MNHEY and SMNVEV (reference sequence). The CDR3 spells CASSLMGGESPLHF. In DNA form, the CDR3 reads TGTGCCAGCAGTTTAATGGGTGGAGAATCACCCCTCCACTTT.

The rearrangement joins TRBV4-2 to TRBJ2-5; 9 nucleotides agree with TRBD1. Trimming at V came to 4 bases and at J to 4 bases, leaving 7 bases not matched to a gene. This CDR3 has 15 residues. Germline CDR1 reads LGHNA; CDR2 reads YNFKEQ. CDR3 residues: CASSPPGQGRETQYF. CDR3 coding DNA: TGTGCCAGCAGCCCGCCGGGACAGGGCCGAGAGACCCAGTACTTC.

J is TRBJ1-5 and V is TRBV18; D is possibly TRBD1 (5 bases). V shed 5 bases and J shed 6 bases, with 14 bases lying between them. The CDR3 totals 14 residues. Germline lookup yields CDR1 KGHSH and CDR2 LQKENI. The CDR3 is CASSEIGASQPQHF. The CDR3 DNA reads TGTGCCAGCTCAGAAATAGGGGCATCTCAGCCCCAGCATTTT.

The rearrangement uses TRBV2 and TRBJ1-5, with 8 bases aligning to TRBD1. Germline CDR1 SNHLY, CDR2 FYNNEI. V trimming: 3 bases; J trimming: 5 bases; junction bases outside the gene matches: 12. The CDR3 spans 17 residues. This chain's CDR3 is CASSDLAPGQVYQPQHF. The CDR3 region has the DNA TGTGCCAGCAGTGACCTGGCCCCGGGACAGGTGTATCAGCCCCAGCATTTT.

The chain joins TRBV5-1 to TRBJ2-7, with TRBD1 matching 7 bases. The CDR3 is 15 residues long. V lost 4 bases, J lost 7 bases, and 14 bases stayed unmatched. CDR1 is SGHRS and CDR2 is YFSETQ in the germline V gene. This chain's CDR3 is CASSARTGQSREQYF. The CDR3 bases are TGCGCCAGCAGCGCCCGAACGGGACAGTCGAGAGAGCAGTACTTC.

The chain couples TRBV19 to TRBJ1-1; 9 nucleotides align to TRBD1. The V and J ends lost 5 bases and 2 bases, in that order; junction bases with no gene match: 9. This CDR3 comprises 16 residues. CDR1 and CDR2 (germline): LNHDA, SQIVND (reference sequence). The CDR3 spells CASSPATGGGNTEAFF. The CDR3 nucleotides are TGTGCCAGTAGTCCTGCGACAGGGGGGGGTAACACTGAAGCTTTCTTT.

V is TRBV2 and J is TRBJ1-5, with 8 bases lining up with TRBD1. The CDR3 sequence is 15 residues long. V was clipped by 5 bases and J by 3 bases; unmatched bases: 6. Germline V CDR1 and CDR2: SNHLY, FYNNEI. The CDR3 coding sequence is TGTGCCAGCAGTCTCGTGACAGGGGCCAATCAGCCCCAGCATTTT. Its protein product is CASSLVTGANQPQHF.

V and J are TRBV11-2 and TRBJ2-7, with 7 nucleotides matching TRBD1. The V gene's germline CDR1 is SGHAT and CDR2 FQNNGV. The trim removed 2 bases at V and 4 bases at J, leaving 11 bases unmatched. The CDR3 length is 16 residues. The CDR3 loop reads CASSLQRGQSGYEQYF. The CDR3 DNA sequence: TGTGCCAGCAGCTTACAGAGGGGGCAAAGTGGATACGAGCAGTACTTC.

The rearrangement uses TRBV5-4 and TRBJ2-7, with D possibly matching TRBD1 (6 bases). Germline-derived CDR1 and CDR2 are SGHNT and YYREEE (reference sequence). This CDR3 contains 15 residues. V lost 4 bases and J 4 bases, leaving 18 bases between the germline ends. CDR3 sequence reads: CASSIPGQARYEQYF. Written as DNA, the CDR3 is TGTGCCAGCAGCATACCGGGACAAGCCAGATACGAGCAGTACTTC. Complete variable domain (other parts from reference TRBV5-4 and TRBJ2-7): ETGVTQSPTHLIKTRGQQVTLRCSSQSGHNTVSWYQQALGQGPQFIFQYYREEENGRGNFPPRFSGLQFPNYSSELNVNALELDDSALYLCASSIPGQARYEQYFGPGTRLTVT.

This sequence joins TRBV7-3 and TRBJ2-5; 9 positions agree with TRBD1. CDR3 size: 14 residues. Germline CDR1 is SGHTA and CDR2 is FQGTGA. The trim removed 5 bases at V and 4 bases at J, leaving 5 bases unmatched. The CDR3 here is CASSPGTGLETQYF. The CDR3 DNA sequence: TGTGCCAGCAGCCCCGGGACAGGGCTAGAGACCCAGTACTTC.

This rearrangement joins TRBV5-1 to TRBJ2-6, with 7 bases identical to TRBD1. The CDR3 has 16 residues. Germline lookup yields CDR1 SGHRS and CDR2 YFSETQ. The V segment lost 7 bases and the J segment 4 bases; nucleotides outside the gene matches: 11. The CDR3 region has the DNA TGCGCCAGCGCCCTGGGACAGCGAACCGGGGCCAACGTCCTGACTTTC. Translation: CASALGQRTGANVLTF. Full variable domain (missing parts from reference TRBV5-1 and TRBJ2-6): KAGVTQTPRYLIKTRGQQVTLSCSPISGHRSVSWYQQTPGQGLQFLFEYFSETQRNKGNFPGRFSGRQFSNSRSEMNVSTLELGDSALYLCASALGQRTGANVLTFGAGSRLTVL.

The chain couples TRBV5-6 to TRBJ1-6; 11 bases agree with TRBD1. Losses at the gene ends were 3 bases for V and 5 bases for J; bases not matched to a gene: 4. CDR1 is SGHDT, CDR2 YYEEEE, per germline. The CDR3 covers 16 residues. CDR3: CASSSGQGAHNSPLHF. In DNA form, the CDR3 reads TGTGCCAGCAGCTCCGGACAGGGGGCCCATAATTCACCCCTCCACTTT.

The CDR3 DNA is TGTGCCAGCTCACGCAACGGACGGGACTACGAGCAGTACTTC. This encodes CASSRNGRDYEQYF. The V gene is TRBV18, the J gene TRBJ2-7; TRBD2 is a possible D gene (5 bases). Trimming took 4 bases from V and 3 from J, leaving 13 bases between them. The CDR3 extends over 14 amino acids. CDR1 and CDR2 from the germline V gene are KGHSH and LQKENI. Variable domain in full (rest from reference TRBV18 and TRBJ2-7): NAGVMQNPRHLVRRRGQEARLRCSPMKGHSHVYWYRQLPEEGLKFMVYLQKENIIDESGMPKERFSAEFPKEGPSILRIQQVVRGDSAAYFCASSRNGRDYEQYFGPGTRLTVT.